The clone carrying this TCR beta chain has a count of ten or more. What it recognizes is unknown. The data were taken from a study of CD8 T cells in ankylosing spondylitis. The study's findings and limits: The study identified a TCR beta motif of eight highly homologous variants that appeared characteristic of ankylosing spondylitis blood. Disease-linked clones had a CD8+ phenotype and relatively low frequency in peripheral blood. Reactive arthritis synovial fluid and blood previously showed some of these motif variants.

Germline CDR1 MDHEN, CDR2 SYDVKM. V lost 7 bases, J lost 3 bases, and 20 bases lay in between. This CDR3 has 16 amino acids. Each CDR3 protein is one row after TCRdb ran MiXCR on the 5' RACE reads. In the table there are 500,000 to 650,000 distinct CDR3 sequences, roughly 5% of which are singletons. The source material was blood, either unsorted or a sorted T cell fraction (not recorded which). The receptor comes from a male donor with ankylosing spondylitis. The chain joins TRBV28 to TRBJ2-3; D tentatively reads TRBD1 or TRBD2 (7 bases each). Here the CDR3 reads CASTLGGGGRTDTQYF. DNA of the CDR3: TGTGCCAGCACCTTGGGAGGGGGCGGGCGGACAGATACGCAGTATTTT.